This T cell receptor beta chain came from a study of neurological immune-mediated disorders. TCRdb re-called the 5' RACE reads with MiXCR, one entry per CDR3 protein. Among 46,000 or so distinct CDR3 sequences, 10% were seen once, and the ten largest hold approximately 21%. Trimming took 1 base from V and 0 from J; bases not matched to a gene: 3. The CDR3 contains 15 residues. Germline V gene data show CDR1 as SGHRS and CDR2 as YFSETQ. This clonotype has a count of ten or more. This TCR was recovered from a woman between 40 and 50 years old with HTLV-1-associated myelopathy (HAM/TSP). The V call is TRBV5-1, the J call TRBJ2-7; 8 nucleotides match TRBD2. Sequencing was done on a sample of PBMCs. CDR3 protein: CASSLSGGSSYEQYF. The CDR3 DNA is TGCGCCAGCAGCTTGTCGGGGGGGAGCTCCTACGAGCAGTACTTC. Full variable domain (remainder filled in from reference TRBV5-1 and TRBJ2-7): KAGVTQTPRYLIKTRGQQVTLSCSPISGHRSVSWYQQTPGQGLQFLFEYFSETQRNKGNFPGRFSGRQFSNSRSEMNVSTLELGDSALYLCASSLSGGSSYEQYFGPGTRLTVT.